This entry lists 10 T cell receptor beta chains sequenced from one sample in a study of T cell responses to AZD1222 COVID-19 vaccine. The table came from immunoSEQ multiplex PCR; TCRdb's copy has only in-frame clones and leaves some out. The table includes roughly 130,000 clones, 88% detected once. This sample comprised peripheral blood, obtained on day 0 of MenACWY control vaccination. The origin of the receptors is an adult in good health.

This rearrangement joins TRBV10-3 to TRBJ1-2; tentatively, D is TRBD1 (5 bases). The CDR3 has 16 amino acids. The V end lost 5 bases, the J end lost 1 base, and 17 bases lay between the germline ends. CDR1 and CDR2 (germline): ENHRY, SYGVKD. The CDR3 protein is CAISPTGGANNYGYTF. CDR3 nucleotide sequence: TGTGCCATCAGTCCCACCGGCGGGGCGAATAACTATGGCTACACCTTC.

The CDR3 sequence: CASSPFDRAYEQYF. As DNA, the CDR3 is TGTGCCAGCTCACCATTTGACAGGGCATACGAGCAGTACTTC. This chain links TRBV18 with TRBJ2-7; 7 bases agree with TRBD1. The CDR3 extends over 14 amino acids. Trimming took 2 bases from V and 4 from J; bases not matched to a gene: 5. Germline V gene lookup returns CDR1 KGHSH and CDR2 LQKENI.

The rearrangement links TRBV5-1 to TRBJ2-1; D might be TRBD2 (5 bases). From germline, CDR1 is SGHRS and CDR2 YFSETQ. The CDR3 sequence is 14 residues long. The V and J ends lost 4 bases and 2 bases respectively, with 10 bases between them. CDR3 DNA sequence: TGCGCCAGCAGCCCGGACTTCACCTACAATGAGCAGTTCTTC. As protein: CASSPDFTYNEQFF.

This clone has more than one count but fewer than ten. The chain couples TRBV4-1 to TRBJ1-1; D might be TRBD1 (5 bases). The CDR3 has 15 amino acids. The ends were cut back, 0 bases at V and 4 bases at J, with 12 bases in the middle. Germline V gene sequence: CDR1 MGHRA, CDR2 YSYEKL. The DNA of the CDR3 is TGCGCCAGCAGCCAAGAACGGCGGGGCCGCACTGAAGCTTTCTTT. It specifies CASSQERRGRTEAFF.

With respect to this clone: A junction boundary mismatches the germline segment, possibly from a read error. The genes are TRBV18 and TRBJ1-1; perhaps TRBD1 as D (6 bases). CDR1 and CDR2 (germline): KGHSH, LQKENI. The CDR3 is 17 amino acids. The DNA of the CDR3 is TGTGCCAGCTCGCCACTGAGGGGGGGACGGATGAACACTGAAGCTTTCTTT. Protein sequence: CASSPLRGGRMNTEAFF. Looking up the rest from reference TRBV18 and TRBJ1-1 gives the full variable domain: NAGVMQNPRHLVRRRGQEARLRCSPMKGHSHVYWYRQLPEEGLKFMVYLQKENIIDESGMPKERFSAEFPKEGPSILRIQQVVRGDSAAYFCASSPLRGGRMNTEAFFGQGTRLTVV.

CDR3 DNA sequence: TGTGCCAGTAGTCTTGGACAGGACCAGAATCAGCCCCAGCATTTT. Its translation: CASSLGQDQNQPQHF. The chain uses TRBV19 and TRBJ1-5; 7 nucleotides agree with TRBD1. The germline CDR1 and CDR2 sequences are LNHDA and SQIVND (reference sequence). The CDR3 sequence is 15 residues long. Trimming removed 5 bases from V and 4 bases from J; junction bases left unmatched: 8. The full variable domain, completed using reference TRBV19 and TRBJ1-5, is DGGITQSPKYLFRKEGQNVTLSCEQNLNHDAMYWYRQDPGQGLRLIYYSQIVNDFQKGDIAEGYSVSREKKESFPLTVTSAQKNPTAFYLCASSLGQDQNQPQHFGDGTRLSIL.

The chain joins TRBV28 to TRBJ1-6; D is perhaps TRBD1 (5 bases). The CDR3 is 12 amino acids. Per germline, CDR1 MDHEN and CDR2 SYDVKM. The germline V and J ends were trimmed by 6 bases and 10 bases, with 10 bases remaining between them. The CDR3 nucleotides are TGTGCCAGCAGACAGGAAGGGTCACCCCTCCACTTT. Translation: CASRQEGSPLHF.

V gene TRBV27 combines with J gene TRBJ1-5; D is possibly TRBD1 (6 bases). Per the germline V gene, CDR1 is MNHEY and CDR2 is SMNVEV (reference sequence). Trimming stripped 6 bases from V and 1 base from J, with 10 bases between. The CDR3 extends over 14 amino acids. The CDR3 region has the DNA TGTGCCAGCAGCCCGACAGGAAGCAATCAGCCCCAGCATTTT. It yields the protein CASSPTGSNQPQHF.

V and J are TRBV7-9 and TRBJ2-7, with 14 bases aligning to TRBD2. V lost 5 bases, J lost 1 base, and 7 bases stayed unmatched. This CDR3 is built from 17 residues. The germline V gene encodes CDR1 SEHNR and CDR2 FQNEAQ (reference sequence). The CDR3 protein is CASSMGLAGAGSYEQYF. The DNA for the CDR3 is TGTGCCAGCAGCATGGGACTAGCGGGAGCCGGATCCTACGAGCAGTACTTC.

The V gene is TRBV19, the J gene TRBJ2-1, with TRBD2 matching over 7 bases. Germline values: CDR1 LNHDA, CDR2 SQIVND (reference sequence). V was clipped by 5 bases and J by 9 bases; unmatched bases: 7. The CDR3 is 13 amino acids. The CDR3 coding sequence is TGTGCCAGTAGTGGCACGGGGGGAGGTGAGCAGTTCTTC. It encodes CASSGTGGGEQFF.